The present entry profiles one TCR beta chain with its context. No antigen is known for it. Germline values: CDR1 SEHNR, CDR2 FQNEAQ (reference sequence). Trimming cost V 1 base and J 2 bases, with 12 bases left between them. The CDR3 is made up of 17 amino acids. This entry comes from a study of T cell responses to AZD1222 COVID-19 vaccine. General study results and limits: Sampled repertoires all dated from after the peak T cell response. White British people made up most donors, females outnumbered males, and clonal diversity was possibly underestimated. With two AZD1222 doses given, Spike-specific TCR breadth and depth both rose. Among spike-specific TCRs, nearly half reportedly target unmutated variant regions.

TCRdb's table, derived via immunoSEQ multiplex PCR, lists solely in-frame clones and lacks some. This table has 150,000 to 200,000 clones, roughly 92% appearing once. Specimen: peripheral blood, collected 28 days after the second AZD1222 dose. The rearrangement links TRBV7-9 to TRBJ2-6; the D gene is possibly TRBD1 (6 bases). The source is an adult who received the AZD1222 COVID-19 vaccine. CDR3 loop: CASSLETGLPGANVLTF. CDR3 sequence (DNA): TGTGCCAGCAGCTTAGAGACAGGTCTCCCTGGGGCCAACGTCCTGACTTTC.